The 28 T cell receptor beta chains presented below share a single source sample, sequenced in a study of blood T cell repertoires in COVID-19. The repertoire was sequenced with immunoSEQ multiplex PCR; TCRdb's copy has only in-frame clones and lacks some. The sample yields around 94,000 clones, 92% seen once. Specimen: peripheral blood. The receptors were gathered from a woman aged 50 to 65 with COVID-19, enrolled during active disease.

This clone is a singleton in its sample. The chain joins TRBV2 to TRBJ2-3; 15 nucleotides match TRBD2. Trimming at V came to 6 bases and at J to 3 bases, leaving 10 bases not matched to a gene. CDR1 SNHLY and CDR2 FYNNEI come from the germline V gene. The CDR3 contains 18 residues. CDR3 in DNA: TGTGCCAGCAGCCGGACTAGCGGGGGGGGAGGAATGACAGATACGCAGTATTTT. Its protein product is CASSRTSGGGGMTDTQYF.

The J gene is TRBJ2-1, the V gene TRBV19, with D perhaps TRBD1 (5 bases). Trimming pared 5 bases from V and 4 bases from J, leaving 21 bases between. This CDR3 comprises 17 residues. Germline V lookup: CDR1 LNHDA, CDR2 SQIVND (reference sequence). Written as DNA, the CDR3 is TGTGCCAGTAGTTTCGCCTCAGGGCGAGGAGCTTACAATGAGCAGTTCTTC. It is translated as CASSFASGRGAYNEQFF. The variable domain in full, completed from reference TRBV19 and TRBJ2-1, reads DGGITQSPKYLFRKEGQNVTLSCEQNLNHDAMYWYRQDPGQGLRLIYYSQIVNDFQKGDIAEGYSVSREKKESFPLTVTSAQKNPTAFYLCASSFASGRGAYNEQFFGPGTRLTVL.

This chain connects TRBV3-1 (or the pseudogene TRBV3-2) to TRBJ2-1; 11 nucleotides align to TRBD2. The CDR3 has 16 residues. V shed 4 bases and J 9 bases; nucleotides not matched to a gene: 11. The germline V gene has CDR1 LGHDT and CDR2 YNNKEL (reference sequence). CDR3 protein: CASSPIVAGGPTEQFF. The CDR3 nucleotides are TGTGCCAGCAGCCCAATTGTAGCGGGGGGGCCCACTGAGCAGTTCTTC.

The chain couples TRBV9 to TRBJ2-3; TRBD2 aligns across 9 bases. The CDR3 runs 16 residues. V was clipped by 3 bases and J by 2 bases; unmatched bases: 7. Germline lookup yields CDR1 SGDLS and CDR2 YYNGEE. Written as DNA, the CDR3 is TGTGCCAGCAGCGGGATAGCGGGGGCCGTCACAGATACGCAGTATTTT. Its translation is CASSGIAGAVTDTQYF.

The genes are TRBV2 and TRBJ1-5; tentative D call: TRBD1 (5 bases). Germline CDR1 is SNHLY and CDR2 is FYNNEI. The V end lost 3 bases, the J end lost 6 bases, and 15 bases lay between the germline ends. This CDR3 spans 15 amino acids. The CDR3 spells CASSDDQGAGQPQHF. In nucleotides, the CDR3 is TGTGCCAGCAGTGATGATCAGGGAGCGGGTCAGCCCCAGCATTTT.

This chain links TRBV7-9 with TRBJ1-2, with 8 nucleotides matching TRBD1. V lost 5 bases, J lost 6 bases, and 5 bases stayed unmatched. The CDR3 loop spans 13 amino acids. CDR1 is SEHNR, CDR2 FQNEAQ, per germline (reference sequence). CDR3 DNA: TGTGCCAGCAGCCGGGCAGGGGGCGATGGCTACACCTTC. Translating it yields CASSRAGGDGYTF.

The table lists this clone with a count of one. The chain is built from TRBV30 and TRBJ2-5; possible D gene TRBD2, 6 bases. CDR3 length: 14 residues. V lost 1 base, J lost 3 bases, and 12 bases lay in between. Germline V lookup: CDR1 GTSNPN, CDR2 SVGIG (reference sequence). The CDR3 bases are TGTGCCTGGAGTGGCCTTGGAGGGAAAGAGACCCAGTACTTC. Protein product: CAWSGLGGKETQYF.

This chain links TRBV6-1 with TRBJ1-2; TRBD1 agrees at 11 bases. The V and J ends lost 3 bases and 5 bases, in that order; junction bases with no gene match: 5. CDR1 and CDR2 (germline): MNHNS, SASEGT. The CDR3 consists of 15 residues. CDR3 protein: CASSDTGTGGYGYTF. The CDR3 DNA reads TGTGCCAGCAGTGACACCGGGACAGGGGGGTATGGCTACACCTTC.

The DNA for the CDR3 is TGTGCCAGCAGTGCCCCTCCGGGGGGAAGGAATGAGCAGTTCTTC. As protein: CASSAPPGGRNEQFF. The chain combines TRBV28 with TRBJ2-1; 7 positions agree with TRBD2. V dropped 5 bases and J dropped 7; count of bases not matched to a gene: 11. CDR3 length: 15 residues. CDR1 and CDR2 from the germline V gene are MDHEN and SYDVKM.

The chain couples TRBV6-5 to TRBJ2-3, with 7 nucleotides matching TRBD1. The CDR3 is 14 amino acids. V lost 7 bases and J lost 2; bases outside the gene matches: 6. Germline CDR1 and CDR2: MNHEY and SVGAGI. CDR3 coding DNA: TGTGCCAGCACAGACAGGGCCTTCACAGATACGCAGTATTTT. Amino acids: CASTDRAFTDTQYF.

The table lists this clone with a few counts. This sequence joins TRBV6-4 and TRBJ2-1; 8 bases agree with TRBD1. Germline V gene sequence: CDR1 MRHNA, CDR2 SNTAGT. This CDR3 is built from 12 residues. V was pared by 6 bases and J by 6 bases, with 1 base of the junction left unmatched. This CDR3 reads CASSGTGNEQFF. CDR3 DNA: TGTGCCAGCAGCGGGACAGGCAATGAGCAGTTCTTC.

The chain recombines TRBV28 with TRBJ1-4, with 9 nucleotides matching TRBD1. The CDR3 is 15 amino acids. CDR1 is MDHEN, CDR2 SYDVKM, per germline. Trimming at V came to 4 bases and at J to 6 bases, leaving 6 bases not matched to a gene. CDR3 in amino acids: CASSSSGTGYEKLFF. The CDR3 DNA sequence: TGTGCCAGCAGTTCGTCCGGGACAGGGTATGAAAAACTGTTTTTT.

This chain joins TRBV5-4 and TRBJ1-1, with 8 nucleotides matching TRBD1. The CDR3 sequence is 14 residues long. V shed 4 bases and J 3 bases; nucleotides not matched to a gene: 5. Germline values: CDR1 SGHNT, CDR2 YYREEE (reference sequence). CDR3 nucleotides: TGTGCCAGCAGCGGGACAGGCGGAGACACTGAAGCTTTCTTT. Translated: CASSGTGGDTEAFF.

This clone was found once. The chain uses TRBV5-1 and TRBJ1-1; perhaps TRBD1 as D (6 bases). V was clipped by 4 bases and J by 2 bases, with 9 bases between them. CDR3 length equals 13 residues. Per the germline V gene, CDR1 is SGHRS and CDR2 is YFSETQ. CDR3 in DNA: TGCGCCAGCAGCGCGGGGGCAAACACTGAAGCTTTCTTT. It encodes CASSAGANTEAFF.

This chain uses TRBV4-2 with TRBJ1-2, with D maybe TRBD1 (6 bases). The germline V gene has CDR1 LGHNA and CDR2 YNFKEQ. Trimming pared 4 bases from V and 6 bases from J, leaving 15 bases between. The CDR3 is made up of 14 amino acids. CDR3 bases: TGTGCCAGCAGCCTCAGGCCTTACAGGGATGGCTACACCTTC. Translating it yields CASSLRPYRDGYTF.

The chain employs TRBV6-5 and TRBJ1-2; 11 nucleotides match TRBD1. V was pared by 5 bases and J by 4 bases, with 3 bases of the junction left unmatched. The germline V gene has CDR1 MNHEY and CDR2 SVGAGI. This CDR3 has 14 residues. CDR3 protein: CASSRTGGGYGYTF. Here the CDR3 DNA reads TGTGCCAGCAGTCGGACAGGGGGCGGCTATGGCTACACCTTC.

The rearrangement links TRBV3-1 (or the pseudogene TRBV3-2) to TRBJ2-3, with a tentative D call TRBD2 (6 bases). The CDR3 has 16 amino acids. Trimming stripped 1 base from V and 2 bases from J, with 13 bases between. Germline CDR1 is LGHDT and CDR2 is YNNKEL (reference sequence). The CDR3 loop reads CASSQVSAGTTDTQYF. DNA for the CDR3: TGTGCCAGCAGCCAAGTCTCCGCGGGGACCACAGATACGCAGTATTTT.

The CDR3 is CASSDAGEETQYF. CDR3 nucleotide sequence: TGCGCCAGCAGTGACGCGGGGGAGGAGACCCAGTACTTC. V gene TRBV10-2 combines with J gene TRBJ2-5, with 7 bases identical to TRBD2. Germline-derived CDR1 and CDR2 are WSHSY and SAAADI. CDR3 length: 13 residues. The trim removed 3 bases at V and 5 bases at J, leaving 3 bases unmatched.

The chain's CDR3 is CASRNRGDTQYF. DNA for the CDR3: TGTGCCAGCAGGAACAGGGGGGATACGCAGTATTTT. V usage is TRBV6-5 and J usage is TRBJ2-3; 8 bases map to TRBD1. Germline V CDR1 and CDR2: MNHEY, SVGAGI. This CDR3 is built from 12 residues. V lost 6 bases to trimming and J lost 6 bases; unmatched junction nucleotides: 2.

The CDR3, as DNA: TGTGCCAGCAGGGGGACAGGGGAGAATTCACCCCTCCACTTT. Its translation: CASRGTGENSPLHF. This chain uses TRBV6-4 with TRBJ1-6; TRBD1 aligns across 10 bases. CDR3 length: 14 residues. Germline V CDR1 and CDR2: MRHNA, SNTAGT. Trimming at V came to 6 bases and at J to 7 bases, leaving 3 bases not matched to a gene.

The rearrangement joins TRBV27 to TRBJ1-2, with D maybe TRBD1 (6 bases). The germline V gene encodes CDR1 MNHEY and CDR2 SMNVEV (reference sequence). The CDR3 consists of 13 residues. Trimming took off 4 bases at V and 2 bases at J, with 8 bases between the two ends. The CDR3 DNA is TGTGCCAGCAGTTCCCAGGGGAACTATGGCTACACCTTC. This codes for CASSSQGNYGYTF.

The chain is built from TRBV19 and TRBJ2-4; TRBD1 matches 9 bases. The germline CDR1 and CDR2 sequences are LNHDA and SQIVND (reference sequence). The junction had 3 bases not matched to a gene; V was cut back by 4 bases and J by 2 bases. The CDR3 has 15 amino acids. The DNA for the CDR3 is TGTGCCAGTAGTAACGGACAGGGGACCAAAAACATTCAGTACTTC. Translation gives CASSNGQGTKNIQYF.

V is TRBV30 and J is TRBJ1-5; TRBD1 aligns across 9 bases. The CDR3 loop spans 15 amino acids. Germline V lookup: CDR1 GTSNPN, CDR2 SVGIG (reference sequence). V lost 0 bases, J lost 2 bases, and 2 bases stayed unmatched. DNA for the CDR3: TGTGCCTGGAGTGTACAGGGGGCTGGCAATCAGCCCCAGCATTTT. Protein sequence: CAWSVQGAGNQPQHF.

Regarding this clone: This specimen includes other DNA sequences encoding the same CDR3. The CDR3 here is CASSLLAGGNEQFF. The CDR3 DNA reads as TGTGCCAGCAGCTTACTAGCGGGGGGAAATGAGCAGTTCTTC. The genes are TRBV11-2 and TRBJ2-1, with 11 bases that match TRBD2. The CDR3 is 14 residues long. V shed 2 bases and J 7 bases; nucleotides not matched to a gene: 1. Germline V gene data show CDR1 as SGHAT and CDR2 as FQNNGV.

This clone was seen just once. V gene TRBV28 combines with J gene TRBJ2-7, with 8 bases identical to TRBD1. Germline lookup yields CDR1 MDHEN and CDR2 SYDVKM. J lost 6 bases, V lost 6 bases, and 4 bases had no gene match. The CDR3 contains 12 residues. The CDR3 bases are TGTGCCAGCAGGAGCGACAGGGGCGAGCAGTACTTC. As protein: CASRSDRGEQYF.

This clone is a singleton in its sample. This sequence joins TRBV15 and TRBJ1-2, with 7 nucleotides matching TRBD1. Germline V gene data show CDR1 as LNHNV and CDR2 as YYDKDF (reference sequence). There are 14 residues in the CDR3. Germline trimming cut 4 bases from V and 4 bases from J; bases unmatched to any gene: 6. The CDR3 here is CATSNPGQVYGYTF. For the CDR3, the DNA is TGTGCCACCAGCAACCCCGGACAGGTCTATGGCTACACCTTC.

This chain's CDR3 is CASSPGGSQPQHF. The CDR3 bases are TGTGCCAGCAGTCCAGGAGGGTCTCAGCCCCAGCATTTT. V gene TRBV28 combines with J gene TRBJ1-5; D is undetermined. V lost 5 bases and J 6 bases, leaving 11 bases between the germline ends. The CDR3 has 13 amino acids. The germline V gene has CDR1 MDHEN and CDR2 SYDVKM.

The chain has TRBV6-1 and TRBJ1-2; tentative D call: TRBD1 (6 bases). V shed 2 bases and J shed 8 bases, with 18 bases lying between them. The CDR3 runs 15 residues. Per germline, CDR1 MNHNS and CDR2 SASEGT. CDR3 nucleotides: TGTGCCAGCAGTGAATATCCCCCTGGGGGCAACGGCTACACCTTC. It translates to CASSEYPPGGNGYTF.